The 7 T cell receptor beta chains below all came from one sample that was sequenced in a study of naive and memory T cell subsets. The beta constant-region primer was an equimolar mix of two oligonucleotides covering TRBC1 and TRBC2. From the UMI-ligation and nested PCR reads, TCRdb called clonotypes with MiXCR, one entry per CDR3 protein. The repertoire includes tens of thousands of distinct CDR3 sequences, roughly 14% of them detected once, and approximately 0.93% sits in the top ten. Sequenced sample: central memory CD4+ T cells from blood. The receptors originated from a human donor in good health.

This clonotype appeared a few times. The chain couples TRBV4-2 to TRBJ2-5, with unresolved D. The CDR3 contains 14 residues. CDR1 LGHNA and CDR2 YNFKEQ come from the germline V gene. Trimming pared 0 bases from V and 2 bases from J, leaving 7 bases between. The CDR3 nucleotides are TGTGCCAGCAGCCAAGATCACGGACAAGAGACCCAGTACTTC. It translates to CASSQDHGQETQYF.

This clonotype came up a few times. The V call is TRBV11-2, the J call TRBJ2-3, with 7 bases identical to TRBD2. Germline trimming cut 6 bases from V and 4 bases from J; bases unmatched to any gene: 13. Germline loops: CDR1 SGHAT, CDR2 FQNNGV. This CDR3 has 16 residues. CDR3 coding DNA: TGTGCCAGCAGGCCCGGGGTAGGCGGGGGAGCAGATACGCAGTATTTT. It encodes CASRPGVGGGADTQYF.

The J gene is TRBJ2-4, the V gene TRBV14; TRBD2 matches at 9 bases. CDR1 and CDR2 from the germline V gene are SGHDN and FVKESK. CDR3 length equals 15 residues. Trimming took 8 bases from V and 5 from J; bases not matched to a gene: 10. The CDR3 sequence: CASRDSGSWQNIQYF. The CDR3, as DNA: TGTGCCAGCCGTGATAGCGGGAGTTGGCAAAACATTCAGTACTTC.

This clonotype was observed a few times. This chain uses TRBV28 with TRBJ2-5, with unresolved D. Trimming pared 5 bases from V and 1 base from J, leaving 14 bases between. Germline-derived CDR1 and CDR2 are MDHEN and SYDVKM. The CDR3 is 15 residues long. In DNA, the CDR3 is TGTGCCAGCAGTCACGCGCTAGGGCCCCAAGAGACCCAGTACTTC. It yields the protein CASSHALGPQETQYF.

In this sample, this clonotype turned up a few times. The chain has TRBV2 and TRBJ2-3; no clear D gene. Germline CDR1 and CDR2: SNHLY and FYNNEI. Trimming pared 2 bases from V and 0 bases from J, leaving 6 bases between. The CDR3 spans 14 residues. CDR3 DNA sequence: TGTGCCAGCAGTGAAAAGGACAGCACAGATACGCAGTATTTT. Protein sequence: CASSEKDSTDTQYF.

This clonotype was seen a few times. This rearrangement joins TRBV12-3 or TRBV12-4 to TRBJ2-5; 11 nucleotides agree with TRBD1. There are 15 residues in the CDR3. With 4 bases clipped from V and 4 bases from J, the junction kept 5 bases outside the gene matches. CDR3 residues: CASSSPGTGGETQYF. The CDR3 DNA reads TGTGCCAGCAGTTCCCCCGGGACAGGGGGAGAGACCCAGTACTTC.

This rearrangement joins TRBV10-3 to TRBJ2-7; 9 bases are shared with TRBD1. This CDR3 spans 14 amino acids. The V gene end was trimmed by 8 bases and the J gene end by 7 bases; junction bases not matched to a gene: 12. Germline V gene sequence: CDR1 ENHRY, CDR2 SYGVKD. The CDR3 is CAIGQGLRDREQYF. The CDR3 region has the DNA TGTGCCATCGGACAGGGGCTGAGGGATCGTGAGCAGTACTTC.